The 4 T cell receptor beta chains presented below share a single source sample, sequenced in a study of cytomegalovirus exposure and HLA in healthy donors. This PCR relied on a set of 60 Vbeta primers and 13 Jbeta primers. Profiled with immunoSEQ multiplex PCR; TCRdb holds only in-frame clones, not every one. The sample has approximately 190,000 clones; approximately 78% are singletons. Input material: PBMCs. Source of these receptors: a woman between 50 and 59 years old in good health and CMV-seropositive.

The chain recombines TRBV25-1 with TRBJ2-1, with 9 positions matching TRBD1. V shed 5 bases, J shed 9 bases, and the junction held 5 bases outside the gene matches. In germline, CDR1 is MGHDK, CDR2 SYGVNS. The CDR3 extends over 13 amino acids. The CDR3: CASSNTGGGEQFF. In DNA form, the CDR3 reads TGTGCCAGCAGTAACACAGGGGGCGGTGAGCAGTTCTTC.

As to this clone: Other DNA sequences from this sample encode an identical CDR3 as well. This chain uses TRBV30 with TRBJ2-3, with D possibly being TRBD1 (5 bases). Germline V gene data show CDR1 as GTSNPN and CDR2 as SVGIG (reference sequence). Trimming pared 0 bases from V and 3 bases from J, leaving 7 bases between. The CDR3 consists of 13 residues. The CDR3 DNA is TGTGCCTGGAGTGTAGGGGCAACAGATACGCAGTATTTT. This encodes CAWSVGATDTQYF.

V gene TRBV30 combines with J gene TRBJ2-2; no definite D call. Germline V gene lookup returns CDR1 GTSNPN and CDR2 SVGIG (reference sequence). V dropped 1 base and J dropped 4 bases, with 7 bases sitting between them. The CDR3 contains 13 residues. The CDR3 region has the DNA TGTGCCTGGAGTGGAGGTGGCACCGGGGAGCTGTTTTTT. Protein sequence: CAWSGGGTGELFF. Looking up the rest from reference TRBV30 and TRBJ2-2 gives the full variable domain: SQTIHQWPATLVQPVGSPLSLECTVEGTSNPNLYWYRQAAGRGLQLLFYSVGIGQISSEVPQNLSASRPQDRQFILSSKKLLLSDSGFYLCAWSGGGTGELFFGEGSRLTVL.

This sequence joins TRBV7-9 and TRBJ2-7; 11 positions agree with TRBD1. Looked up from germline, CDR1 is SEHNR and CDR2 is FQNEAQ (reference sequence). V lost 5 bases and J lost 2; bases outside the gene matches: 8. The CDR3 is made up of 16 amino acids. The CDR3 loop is CASSTAGTGGPYEQYF. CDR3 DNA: TGTGCCAGCAGCACCGCCGGGACAGGGGGGCCCTACGAGCAGTACTTC. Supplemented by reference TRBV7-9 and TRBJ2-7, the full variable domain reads DTGVSQNPRHKITKRGQNVTFRCDPISEHNRLYWYRQTLGQGPEFLTYFQNEAQLEKSRLLSDRFSAERPKGSFSTLEIQRTEQGDSAMYLCASSTAGTGGPYEQYFGPGTRLTVT.